This TCR beta chain was recovered during a study of blood T cell repertoires in COVID-19. In the study overall: Acute and convalescent COVID-19 samples came from the United States, Italy and Spain. T cells, B-cell-depleted T cells, or PBMCs supplied cDNA or gDNA.

The table lists this clone with a few counts. The CDR3 is 16 residues long. Looked up from germline, CDR1 is ENHRY and CDR2 is SYGVKD. Trimming removed 0 bases at V and 4 bases at J, with 13 bases between. In the original workflow: Amplified reference gene primers provided the basis for estimating nucleated cell counts. Profiled with immunoSEQ multiplex PCR; TCRdb holds only in-frame clones, not every one. V and J calls and clone size are those listed in that table; D and trimming were worked out from the DNA. This sample has about 80,000 clones, with more than 70% found just once. The chain joins TRBV10-3 to TRBJ1-5; D possibly corresponds to TRBD1 (6 bases). Material for sequencing was peripheral blood. The TCR sequence derives from a man aged 65-85 years with active or convalescent COVID-19. The CDR3 protein is CAISESGNRVNQPQHF. The CDR3, as DNA: TGTGCCATCAGTGAGTCCGGTAACAGGGTAAATCAGCCCCAGCATTTT.